The next 3 T cell receptor beta chains were all read from a single sample in a study of blood T cell repertoires in COVID-19. This table comes from immunoSEQ multiplex PCR, and its TCRdb copy is limited to in-frame clones, with some not included. The table includes 52,000 or so clones, 65% to 85% detected once. Sample: peripheral blood. Receptor source: a man between 65 and 79 years old with active COVID-19.

On this clone: The same CDR3 is also encoded by other DNA sequences in this sample. V usage is TRBV7-3 and J usage is TRBJ1-1; 9 nucleotides match TRBD1. This CDR3 is 15 amino acids long. Germline CDR1 and CDR2: SGHTA and FQGTGA. Trimming removed 4 bases from V and 1 base from J; junction bases left unmatched: 4. CDR3 sequence (DNA): TGTGCCAGCAGCTCAGGACAGGGGCGGAACACTGAAGCTTTCTTT. Translated, it gives CASSSGQGRNTEAFF.

The rearrangement joins TRBV28 to TRBJ2-7; 9 bases match TRBD2. The trim removed 11 bases at V and 2 bases at J, leaving 7 bases unmatched. The germline V gene encodes CDR1 MDHEN and CDR2 SYDVKM. This CDR3 spans 13 amino acids. The chain's CDR3 is CAGSSGRTYEQYF. DNA of the CDR3: TGTGCCGGCTCGAGCGGGAGGACCTACGAGCAGTACTTC.

The chain links TRBV7-2 to TRBJ1-1; 9 bases are a match to TRBD1. This CDR3 region has 12 residues. Germline CDR1 is SGHTA and CDR2 is FQGNSA. Trimming at V came to 4 bases and at J to 9 bases, leaving 3 bases not matched to a gene. CDR3 sequence: CASSSGQGKAFF. The CDR3 nucleotides are TGTGCCAGCAGCTCCGGACAGGGGAAAGCTTTCTTT. The entire variable domain, with the rest obtained from reference TRBV7-2 and TRBJ1-1, is as follows: GAGVSQSPSNKVTEKGKDVELRCDPISGHTALYWYRQSLGQGLEFLIYFQGNSAPDKSGLPSDRFSAERTGGSVSTLTIQRTQQEDSAVYLCASSSGQGKAFFGQGTRLTVV.